The sequence of this TCR beta chain was determined in a study of spatial heterogeneity in lung cancer. Background on the study: The study sequenced follow-up PBMC samples when they were available, at a median of roughly two years after resection. Compared with alpha-chain sequences, beta-chain sequences were consistently detected in greater numbers. Raw-read counts averaged over ten per unique TCR and UMI combination.

CDR3 length equals 16 residues. Between the trimmed V and J ends, which lost 0 bases and 0 bases, there was a span of 13 bases. Germline V gene sequence: CDR1 DFQATT, CDR2 SNEGSKA (reference sequence). Time point reported: blood at routine non-recurrence follow-up after resection. TCR cDNA molecules were tagged individually, and each one carried a unique molecular identifier. TCRdb fed the 5' RACE reads into MiXCR, producing one record per CDR3 protein. The table shows roughly 29,000 distinct CDR3 sequences, with approximately 5.9% occurring only once. The specimen was PBMCs, collected at follow-up. This rearrangement joins TRBV20-1 to TRBJ2-3; D remains unclear. This receptor was obtained from a female donor with early-stage non-small cell lung cancer. CDR3 sequence (DNA): TGCAGTGCTAGAGATTTACGGATACAGAGCACAGATACGCAGTATTTT. Residues: CSARDLRIQSTDTQYF.